Below are 27 T cell receptor beta chains sequenced from a single sample in a study of vaccination effects on CD4 cells after COVID-19. Within the ViraFEST assay, antigen-specific CD4+ T cells underwent expansion with viral peptide pools prior to sequencing. Culture proceeded for about ten days, and CD4+ T cells were then isolated. A PCR test confirmed that the person had SARS-CoV-2 infection between March and December 2020. Two-dose BNT162b2 or mRNA-1273 vaccination was given to participants. What these receptors recognize is not known. Sequencing was performed with immunoSEQ multiplex PCR; in TCRdb, only in-frame clones are kept and a portion is missing. This sample has 11,000 to 15,000 clones; over 65% occur once, and the top ten carry more than 25%. The source material was CD4+ T cells from PBMCs cultured with HCoV-NL63 spike peptides, sampled after COVID-19 vaccination. Receptors were obtained from a human donor who had a prior SARS-CoV-2 infection.

The chain is built from TRBV28 and TRBJ1-5; no definite D call. CDR3 length: 12 residues. Trimming took off 7 bases at V and 2 bases at J, with 6 bases between the two ends. Germline CDR1 is MDHEN and CDR2 is SYDVKM. CDR3 in amino acids: CASKEGNQPQHF. CDR3 sequence (DNA): TGTGCCAGCAAAGAAGGCAATCAGCCCCAGCATTTT.

The chain uses TRBV9 and TRBJ2-3; possibly TRBD1 or TRBD2 for D (5 bases each). The CDR3 contains 16 residues. V was cut by 2 bases and J by 0 bases, with 13 bases left in between. CDR1 is SGDLS and CDR2 is YYNGEE in the germline V gene. The CDR3 coding sequence is TGTGCCAGCAGCGTTTTATGGGGGTTAAGCACAGATACGCAGTATTTT. Translating gives CASSVLWGLSTDTQYF.

The chain carries TRBV18 and TRBJ1-2; unclear D gene. Trimming removed 8 bases at V and 7 bases at J, with 17 bases between. The CDR3 consists of 13 residues. Germline V CDR1 and CDR2: KGHSH, LQKENI. The DNA of the CDR3 is TGTGCCAGCCATAACGACCCGGTGGGTGGCTACACCTTC. Protein sequence: CASHNDPVGGYTF.

The rearrangement links TRBV29-1 to TRBJ2-3, with D unclear. There are 15 residues in the CDR3. CDR1 and CDR2 (germline): SQVTM, ANQGSEA. V was shortened by 4 bases and J by 1 base, with 15 bases between the two germline ends. The CDR3 loop reads CSVGVWGGGTDTQYF. The CDR3 nucleotides read TGCAGCGTTGGGGTCTGGGGTGGTGGCACAGATACGCAGTATTTT.

This clone showed up just once. The chain is built from TRBV5-4 and TRBJ2-3, with a tentative D call TRBD2 (5 bases). The CDR3 has 15 amino acids. Trimming took off 1 base at V and 3 bases at J, with 12 bases between the two ends. Germline V gene lookup returns CDR1 SGHNT and CDR2 YYREEE (reference sequence). CDR3 in DNA: TGTGCCAGCAGCTTGTCGAGGGAACAAACAGATACGCAGTATTTT. Protein product: CASSLSREQTDTQYF.

Concerning this clone itself: The junction shows a germline mismatch at one end, possibly a read error. The chain carries TRBV7-7 and TRBJ2-1; no clear D gene. Germline loops: CDR1 SSHAT, CDR2 FNYEAQ (reference sequence). The CDR3 is 13 amino acids. This CDR3 is CASSLGIDNEQFF. The CDR3 bases are TGTGCTAGCAGCTTGGGGATAGACAATGAGCAGTTCTTC.

In this sample, this clone turned up a few times. The chain combines TRBV11-3 with TRBJ2-2; TRBD2 might be the D (7 bases). The germline V gene has CDR1 SGHNT and CDR2 YENEEA. The CDR3 has 15 amino acids. Deletions cut 2 bases from V and 5 bases from J, with 12 bases between. The CDR3 sequence is CASSLRGARTGELFF. CDR3 nucleotides: TGTGCCAGCAGCTTACGGGGGGCTCGGACCGGGGAGCTGTTTTTT.

V is TRBV30 and J is TRBJ1-2, with D perhaps matching TRBD1 (5 bases). V gave up 6 bases and J gave up 3 bases, with 14 bases separating them. CDR3 length: 13 residues. Germline V CDR1 and CDR2: GTSNPN, SVGIG (reference sequence). The CDR3 loop is CACGRGPYYGYTF. The CDR3 DNA sequence: TGTGCCTGCGGGAGGGGACCGTACTATGGCTACACCTTC.

In its sample, this clone was seen once. CDR3 sequence reads: CAGSQKGAPYEQYF. In DNA form, the CDR3 reads TGTGCGGGGAGCCAGAAGGGGGCACCCTACGAGCAGTACTTC. The chain links TRBV30 to TRBJ2-7; 7 bases match TRBD1. The CDR3 covers 14 residues. The germline CDR1 and CDR2 sequences are GTSNPN and SVGIG (reference sequence).

The chain carries TRBV5-1 and TRBJ2-1; D is ambiguous. V gave up 2 bases and J gave up 8 bases, with 11 bases separating them. CDR3 length: 13 amino acids. The germline V gene encodes CDR1 SGHRS and CDR2 YFSETQ. DNA of the CDR3: TGCGCCAGCAGCTTTTCGGGTGGCGATGAGCAGTTCTTC. Its protein product is CASSFSGGDEQFF. Together with reference TRBV5-1 and TRBJ2-1, the CDR3 gives the full variable domain: KAGVTQTPRYLIKTRGQQVTLSCSPISGHRSVSWYQQTPGQGLQFLFEYFSETQRNKGNFPGRFSGRQFSNSRSEMNVSTLELGDSALYLCASSFSGGDEQFFGPGTRLTVL.

The gene calls are TRBV6-5 and TRBJ2-1; D uncertain. The CDR3 runs 16 residues. The ends were cut back, 4 bases at V and 0 bases at J, with 13 bases in the middle. The germline gives CDR1 MNHEY, CDR2 SVGAGI. CDR3: CASSSGRIRSYNEQFF. Written as DNA, the CDR3 is TGTGCCAGCAGTTCCGGACGGATCCGCTCCTACAATGAGCAGTTCTTC.

V is TRBV29-1 and J is TRBJ1-2; a weak D match, TRBD1 (6 bases). The CDR3 runs 13 residues. V gave up 7 bases and J gave up 11 bases, with 23 bases separating them. Germline V gene sequence: CDR1 SQVTM, CDR2 ANQGSEA. The CDR3 nucleotides are TGCAGCGCCAGTACCGGGCCAGGGAGGGGGTACACCTTC. Its protein product is CSASTGPGRGYTF.

This chain links TRBV9 with TRBJ2-3; possibly TRBD2 for D (7 bases). The V end was cut by 0 bases, the J end by 0 bases, with 17 bases between. Germline CDR1 SGDLS, CDR2 YYNGEE. This CDR3 contains 18 residues. CDR3 in DNA: TGTGCCAGCAGCGTAGGGACTGGGGGGGCGCCTAGCACAGATACGCAGTATTTT. Amino acids: CASSVGTGGAPSTDTQYF.

This clone was seen a few times. V usage is TRBV7-8 and J usage is TRBJ2-1; 14 nucleotides match TRBD2. Germline V lookup: CDR1 SGHVS, CDR2 FQNEAQ. The CDR3 is 21 amino acids. After removal of 4 bases from V and 0 bases from J, the junction contained 14 bases not matched to a gene. As DNA, the CDR3 is TGTGCCAGCAGCTACACGACTAGCGGGGGGGCCGTTCCCTCCTCCTACAATGAGCAGTTCTTC. Translated: CASSYTTSGGAVPSSYNEQFF.

This clone was observed a handful of times. The chain combines TRBV2 with TRBJ2-7; a possible D gene is TRBD1 (5 bases). V lost 4 bases to trimming and J lost 2 bases, with 15 bases between them. Germline CDR1 and CDR2: SNHLY and FYNNEI. The CDR3 is 15 residues long. The CDR3 nucleotides are TGTGCCAGCAGTGGACAGCCGTATGCGGCCTACGAGCAGTACTTC. The encoded protein is CASSGQPYAAYEQYF. Full variable domain (rest looked up from reference TRBV2 and TRBJ2-7): EPEVTQTPSHQVTQMGQEVILRCVPISNHLYFYWYRQILGQKVEFLVSFYNNEISEKSEIFDDQFSVERPDGSNFTLKIRSTKLEDSAMYFCASSGQPYAAYEQYFGPGTRLTVT.

Here the CDR3 DNA reads TGTGCCAGCAACACCGTTAACAGGTACGAGCAGTACTTC. It yields the protein CASNTVNRYEQYF. The V gene is TRBV5-6, the J gene TRBJ2-7; maybe TRBD1 (5 bases). The germline V and J ends were trimmed by 6 bases and 4 bases, with 14 bases remaining between them. The CDR3 contains 13 residues. Germline CDR1 reads SGHDT; CDR2 reads YYEEEE.

By its share, this clone is medium-sized. This could be a read error, since a much larger clone is one nucleotide away. Different DNA sequences within this sample yield the same CDR3. The chain links TRBV9 to TRBJ2-1; no clear D. Trimming took off 0 bases at V and 4 bases at J, with 2 bases between the two ends. Germline assignment: CDR1 SGDLS and CDR2 YYNGEE. This CDR3 is built from 12 residues. CDR3 residues: CASSVGYNEQFF. DNA for the CDR3: TGTGCCAGCAGCGTAGGGTACAATGAGCAGTTCTTC.

This chain links TRBV9 with TRBJ2-7; 8 positions match TRBD2. The V segment lost 0 bases and the J segment 4 bases; nucleotides outside the gene matches: 3. Germline V gives CDR1 SGDLS, CDR2 YYNGEE. CDR3 length: 14 residues. The CDR3 DNA sequence: TGTGCCAGCAGCGTAGGACTAGCGTTGTACGAGCAGTACTTC. It specifies CASSVGLALYEQYF.

The gene calls are TRBV2 and TRBJ2-2, with 8 positions matching TRBD2. With V trimmed by 3 bases and J by 4 bases, 16 bases remained unmatched. Per the germline V gene, CDR1 is SNHLY and CDR2 is FYNNEI. CDR3 length: 19 residues. CDR3 DNA: TGTGCCAGCAGTGATTGGGAAGGATATAGCGGGACTTCCACCGGGGAGCTGTTTTTT. The encoded protein is CASSDWEGYSGTSTGELFF.

This clone appeared a few times. J is TRBJ1-3 and V is TRBV30; D is uncertain. Looked up from germline, CDR1 is GTSNPN and CDR2 is SVGIG (reference sequence). V was shortened by 0 bases and J by 7 bases, with 10 bases between the two germline ends. The CDR3 extends over 13 amino acids. The CDR3 DNA reads TGTGCCTGGAGTGTAAACGGGAGGAACACCATATATTTT. Protein product: CAWSVNGRNTIYF.

The chain is built from TRBV30 and TRBJ2-1; D gene unclear. This CDR3 is 14 amino acids long. Looked up from germline, CDR1 is GTSNPN and CDR2 is SVGIG (reference sequence). V lost 1 base, J lost 4 bases, and 11 bases lay in between. CDR3 nucleotides: TGTGCCTGGAGTGACGGGCAGCTATACAATGAGCAGTTCTTC. Protein: CAWSDGQLYNEQFF.

CDR3 DNA sequence: TGCAGTGCCAGACTGGGCGAGGGGCAGTACTTC. Its protein product is CSARLGEGQYF. The V gene is TRBV20-1, the J gene TRBJ2-7; tentatively, D is TRBD2 (5 bases). This CDR3 has 11 residues. The germline V and J ends were trimmed by 6 bases and 9 bases, with 15 bases remaining between them. CDR1 is DFQATT and CDR2 is SNEGSKA in the germline V gene (reference sequence).

This chain links TRBV29-1 with TRBJ2-5; D is uncertain. Germline-derived CDR1 and CDR2 are SQVTM and ANQGSEA. The ends were cut back, 4 bases at V and 0 bases at J, with 3 bases in the middle. The CDR3 length is 11 residues. The CDR3 here is CSVGNQETQYF. In nucleotides, the CDR3 is TGCAGCGTTGGGAACCAAGAGACCCAGTACTTC.

The CDR3 DNA follows: TGTGCCAGCAGCTTGGGGCGGGGGGAACGGTACGAGCAGTACTTC. Protein: CASSLGRGERYEQYF. The chain joins TRBV5-4 to TRBJ2-7, with TRBD2 matching 8 bases. Germline V gene sequence: CDR1 SGHNT, CDR2 YYREEE (reference sequence). J gave up 4 bases and V 0 bases, and 6 bases lay outside the gene matches. The CDR3 extends over 15 amino acids. The variable domain in full, with the rest retrieved from reference TRBV5-4 and TRBJ2-7, is ETGVTQSPTHLIKTRGQQVTLRCSSQSGHNTVSWYQQALGQGPQFIFQYYREEENGRGNFPPRFSGLQFPNYSSELNVNALELDDSALYLCASSLGRGERYEQYFGPGTRLTVT.

The chain combines TRBV2 with TRBJ2-7; D possibly corresponds to TRBD2 (5 bases). Germline V gives CDR1 SNHLY, CDR2 FYNNEI. The CDR3 spans 14 residues. V lost 7 bases, J lost 2 bases, and 15 bases lay in between. In DNA form, the CDR3 reads TGTGCCAGCAACGACGCCGGGAAAGCCTACGAGCAGTACTTC. It codes for CASNDAGKAYEQYF.

This clone showed up just a few times. CDR3 DNA sequence: TGTGCCAGCAGTGAAACTGGTGTTTCGGATGGAAACACCATATATTTT. Amino acids: CASSETGVSDGNTIYF. The J gene is TRBJ1-3, the V gene TRBV2, with unresolved D. V dropped 2 bases and J dropped 3 bases, with 14 bases sitting between them. The CDR3 length is 16 residues. Germline-derived CDR1 and CDR2 are SNHLY and FYNNEI.

By share, this clone counts as large. V usage is TRBV6-2 or TRBV6-3 and J usage is TRBJ1-2; D not certain. V was cut by 6 bases and J by 2 bases, with 13 bases left in between. Germline V gene lookup returns CDR1 MNHEY and CDR2 SVGEGT. The CDR3 is 14 amino acids. As DNA, the CDR3 is TGTGCCAGCAGCAAAGGATCTGGCAACTATGGCTACACCTTC. Its translation is CASSKGSGNYGYTF.